These T cell receptor beta chains were read from a single sample in a study of Graves' ophthalmopathy and Graves' hyperthyroidism. TCRdb fed the multiplex PCR reads into MiXCR, producing one record per CDR3 protein. The sample contains approximately 700,000 distinct CDR3 sequences, about 40% of which appear only once. The sequenced material came from peripheral blood. These receptors were taken from an adult man with Graves' ophthalmopathy. CDR3s include the opening cysteine and the closing phenylalanine or tryptophan. The order of the fields is J gene, V gene, clone size, D gene, CDR3 protein, CDR3 DNA. A D gene is named only where the DNA matches it firmly. The size entry is marked missing in some rows and otherwise reads once, few, many or a size class.

J gene: TRBJ2-7; V gene: TRBV5-1; clone size: many; D gene: .; CDR3 protein: CASSPGGGLTYEQYF; CDR3 DNA: TGCGCCAGCAGCCCGGGGGGCGGGCTAACCTACGAGCAGTACTTC
J gene: TRBJ2-7; V gene: TRBV7-9; clone size: .; D gene: .; CDR3 protein: CASSSPRLPYEQYF; CDR3 DNA: TGTGCCAGCAGCTCCCCGAGACTTCCCTACGAGCAGTACTTC
J gene: TRBJ1-1; V gene: TRBV12-3/TRBV12-4; clone size: .; D gene: .; CDR3 protein: CASRADLNTEAFF; CDR3 DNA: TGTGCCAGCAGGGCAGACCTTAACACTGAAGCTTTCTTT
J gene: TRBJ2-2; V gene: TRBV9; clone size: .; D gene: .; CDR3 protein: CASSVLVGNTGELSW; CDR3 DNA: TGCGCCAGCAGCGTACTGGTAGGGAACACCGGGGAGCTGTCTTGG
J gene: TRBJ1-6; V gene: TRBV2; clone size: many; D gene: .; CDR3 protein: CASSDRVSPLHF; CDR3 DNA: TGTGCCAGCAGTGACAGGGTCTCACCCCTCCACTTT
J gene: TRBJ2-5; V gene: TRBV7-7; clone size: many; D gene: TRBD1; CDR3 protein: CASSRGQSRETQYF; CDR3 DNA: TGTGCCAGCAGTAGGGGACAGTCGCGAGAGACCCAGTACTTC
J gene: TRBJ2-5; V gene: TRBV15; clone size: .; D gene: .; CDR3 protein: CATNPGAGETQYF; CDR3 DNA: TGTGCCACCAACCCGGGGGCCGGGGAGACCCAGTACTTC
J gene: TRBJ1-4; V gene: TRBV10-2; clone size: .; D gene: .; CDR3 protein: CASSESSRTLFF; CDR3 DNA: TGCGCCAGCAGTGAGTCGTCAAGGACCCTGTTTTTT
J gene: TRBJ2-2; V gene: TRBV24-1; clone size: many; D gene: .; CDR3 protein: CATSDLGVNTGELFF; CDR3 DNA: TGTGCCACCAGTGATTTAGGAGTGAACACCGGGGAGCTGTTTTTT
J gene: TRBJ1-1; V gene: TRBV15; clone size: many; D gene: .; CDR3 protein: CATSRDAVLGTLNTEAFF; CDR3 DNA: TGTGCCACCAGCAGAGATGCCGTATTGGGGACGTTGAACACTGAAGCTTTCTTT
J gene: TRBJ1-1; V gene: TRBV19; clone size: many; D gene: TRBD1; CDR3 protein: CASRDPGGTYTEAFF; CDR3 DNA: TGTGCCAGTAGGGATCCAGGGGGGACTTACACTGAAGCTTTCTTT
J gene: TRBJ1-1; V gene: TRBV7-9; clone size: many; D gene: TRBD1; CDR3 protein: CASSLARTGEVAEAFF; CDR3 DNA: TGTGCCAGCAGCTTAGCTAGGACAGGGGAAGTGGCTGAAGCTTTCTTT
J gene: TRBJ2-3; V gene: TRBV19; clone size: .; D gene: .; CDR3 protein: CASSIGTSDTQYF; CDR3 DNA: TGTGCCAGTAGTATAGGGACTTCAGATACGCAGTATTTT
J gene: TRBJ2-1; V gene: TRBV10-2; clone size: .; D gene: .; CDR3 protein: CASRGGEQFF; CDR3 DNA: TGCGCCAGCAGGGGTGGTGAGCAGTTCTTC
J gene: TRBJ1-4; V gene: TRBV7-9; clone size: .; D gene: .; CDR3 protein: CASSSPQGALATNEKLFF; CDR3 DNA: TGTGCCAGCAGCTCACCTCAGGGCGCCCTTGCAACTAATGAAAAACTGTTTTTT
J gene: TRBJ1-2; V gene: TRBV2; clone size: many; D gene: .; CDR3 protein: CASSPPNYGYTF; CDR3 DNA: TGTGCCAGCAGTCCGCCTAACTATGGCTACACCTTC